The rows below give T cell receptor beta chains drawn from one sample of a study of radiotherapy plus CTLA-4 blockade in lung cancer. Method: immunoSEQ multiplex PCR; TCRdb's copy keeps in-frame clones and lacks some. The sample contains under 40,000 clones, 70% of which appear only once. The source was peripheral blood, collected from a patient treated with radiotherapy plus ipilimumab. The receptor source for this set is a human donor with non-small cell lung cancer who had stable disease on radiotherapy plus ipilimumab. Each CDR3 is given with its conserved first and last residue. The D gene is left open where the match is weak. Where a row states a size, it is once, few, many or the class of an expanded clone; other rows omit it.

j_call	clone_size	v_call	d_call	cdr3_aa	cdr3_nt
TRBJ2-1	once	TRBV29-1	.	CSVLKGPSTFF	TGCAGCGTCCTAAAGGGGCCTTCGACCTTCTTC
TRBJ2-1	few	TRBV5-1	.	CASSQRQATYNEQFF	TGCGCCAGCAGCCAGAGACAGGCAACCTACAATGAGCAGTTCTTC
TRBJ2-2	.	TRBV7-3	TRBD1	CASSPTGPGELFF	TGTGCCAGCAGCCCGACAGGGCCCGGGGAGCTGTTTTTT
TRBJ1-3	once	TRBV19	.	CASRATASIYF	TGTGCCAGTAGGGCGACGGCCTCCATATATTTT
TRBJ2-1	.	TRBV13	TRBD2	CATTGGVTNEQFF	TGTGCCACCACGGGAGGTGTGACTAATGAGCAGTTCTTC
TRBJ2-2	.	TRBV11-2	.	CASSGTGTTGGELFF	TGTGCCAGCAGCGGTACCGGGACGACAGGCGGGGAGCTGTTTTTT
TRBJ1-5	.	TRBV28	.	CASSFPSFRSNQPQHF	TGTGCCAGCAGTTTCCCAAGTTTTCGGAGCAATCAGCCCCAGCATTTT
TRBJ2-5	.	TRBV28	.	CASSPPGQSTQETQYF	TGTGCCAGCAGTCCCCCAGGACAGTCAACCCAAGAGACCCAGTACTTC
TRBJ2-7	.	TRBV7-3	.	CASSLNTLGEQYF	TGTGCCAGCAGCTTAAATACTTTAGGCGAGCAGTACTTC
TRBJ2-7	.	TRBV18	.	CASSPFVRLDEQYF	TGTGCCAGCTCACCTTTCGTCCGCCTCGACGAGCAGTACTTC
TRBJ2-3	.	TRBV7-3	TRBD2	CASSRWGLEIGDTQYF	TGTGCCAGCAGCCGATGGGGACTAGAAATTGGGGATACGCAGTATTTT
TRBJ1-5	.	TRBV30	TRBD1	CAWRKTGGGGQPQHF	TGTGCCTGGAGGAAAACAGGGGGTGGCGGTCAGCCCCAGCATTTT
TRBJ1-1	.	TRBV27	TRBD1	CASSLMGQGRAFF	TGTGCCAGCAGTTTAATGGGACAGGGGAGAGCTTTCTTT
TRBJ2-3	.	TRBV5-6	TRBD2	CASSFLGLGSADTQYF	TGTGCCAGCAGTTTCCTGGGACTAGGGTCGGCAGATACGCAGTATTTT
TRBJ2-5	few	TRBV21-1	.	CASSTGDPIQGAQETQYF	TGTGCCAGCAGCACCGGTGATCCTATACAGGGTGCCCAAGAGACCCAGTACTTC
TRBJ2-1	.	TRBV5-1	TRBD2	CASSPGLAGAVYNEQFF	TGCGCCAGCAGCCCCGGACTAGCGGGAGCGGTCTACAATGAGCAGTTCTTC
TRBJ2-2	few	TRBV5-6	.	CASSFQRTTGELFF	TGTGCCAGCAGCTTTCAGCGGACCACCGGGGAGCTGTTTTTT
TRBJ1-1	.	TRBV18	TRBD1	CASSPGTGRGTEAFF	TGTGCCAGCTCACCAGGGACAGGGAGGGGAACTGAAGCTTTCTTT
TRBJ1-1	.	TRBV5-6	TRBD1	CASSWDDRENTEAFF	TGTGCCAGCAGCTGGGACGACAGGGAGAACACTGAAGCTTTCTTT
TRBJ2-2	.	TRBV28	.	CASSYTKPGELFF	TGTGCCAGCAGCTACACGAAGCCGGGGGAGCTGTTTTTT
TRBJ1-5	.	TRBV2	TRBD1	CASIRDRNSNQPQHF	TGTGCCAGCATCAGGGACAGGAATAGCAATCAGCCCCAGCATTTT
TRBJ2-2	.	TRBV5-4	.	CASSSAPNTGELFF	TGTGCCAGCAGCTCGGCCCCGAACACCGGGGAGCTGTTTTTT
TRBJ2-7	.	TRBV4-3	.	CASSQEGRRVDEQYF	TGCGCCAGCAGCCAAGAGGGTCGCAGGGTGGACGAGCAGTACTTC
TRBJ1-4	.	TRBV7-2	TRBD1	CASSLRDRFNEKLFF	TGTGCCAGCAGCTTACGGGACAGGTTTAATGAAAAACTGTTTTTT
TRBJ2-1	.	TRBV27	.	CASSEGAVGRNEQFF	TGTGCCAGCAGTGAGGGGGCGGTCGGGAGAAATGAGCAGTTCTTC
TRBJ1-2	.	TRBV9	.	CASSVEGALYGYTF	TGTGCCAGCAGCGTAGAAGGGGCCCTCTATGGCTACACCTTC
TRBJ1-5	.	TRBV5-6	.	CASSFTGRNQPQHF	TGTGCCAGCAGCTTCACAGGGAGGAATCAGCCCCAGCATTTT
TRBJ2-7	.	TRBV12-5	TRBD1	CASALSGTGTHEQYF	TGTGCTAGTGCCTTATCCGGGACAGGGACCCACGAGCAGTACTTC
TRBJ1-2	.	TRBV7-2	.	CASSLAGLNYGYTF	TGTGCCAGCAGCTTGGCGGGACTCAACTATGGCTACACCTTC
TRBJ2-3	.	TRBV9	.	CASTRGVLGGFDRTDTQYF	TGTGCCAGCACCCGGGGAGTGTTGGGGGGTTTCGATCGCACAGATACGCAGTATTTT
TRBJ2-7	few	TRBV7-9	TRBD1	CASSERTGRTYEQYF	TGTGCCAGCAGCGAAAGGACAGGGAGAACCTACGAGCAGTACTTC
TRBJ1-4	.	TRBV6-6	.	CASSYRDAARKLFF	TGTGCCAGCAGTTACCGGGACGCCGCCCGGAAACTGTTTTTT
TRBJ2-1	.	TRBV6-5	.	CASSKNNILEQFF	TGTGCCAGCAGTAAAAACAACATTCTTGAGCAGTTCTTC
TRBJ2-3	few	TRBV5-6	.	CASSLRATGESTDTQYF	TGTGCCAGCAGCCTACGAGCTACTGGAGAAAGCACAGATACGCAGTATTTT
TRBJ2-6	.	TRBV6-5	.	CASSGGSAGANVLTF	TGTGCCAGCAGTGGGGGTTCTGCTGGGGCCAACGTCCTGACTTTC
TRBJ2-7	.	TRBV5-4	.	CASTYRGAGFEQYF	TGTGCCAGCACCTATCGGGGGGCCGGGTTTGAGCAGTACTTC
TRBJ2-2	.	TRBV7-3	TRBD2	CASRPQGSGTGELFF	TGTGCCAGCAGACCGCAGGGTAGCGGGACCGGGGAGCTGTTTTTT
TRBJ2-1	few	TRBV6-4	.	CASRSGTGYNEQFF	TGTGCCAGCAGAAGTGGGACTGGCTACAATGAGCAGTTCTTC
TRBJ2-1	few	TRBV19	.	CASSNLVSNEQFF	TGTGCCAGTAGTAACTTAGTGAGCAATGAGCAGTTCTTC
TRBJ2-6	.	TRBV19	.	CASSYNSGANVLTF	TGTGCCAGTAGTTACAACTCTGGGGCCAACGTCCTGACTTTC
TRBJ1-1	.	TRBV4-2	.	CASSQDFSRQAEAFF	TGTGCCAGCAGCCAAGATTTTTCGCGACAGGCAGAAGCTTTCTTT
TRBJ1-5	.	TRBV6-1	.	CASSEAPAAYSNQPQHF	TGTGCCAGCAGTGAAGCGCCGGCAGCCTATAGCAATCAGCCCCAGCATTTT
TRBJ2-1	.	TRBV5-1	.	CASSLEGGNEQFF	TGCGCCAGCAGCTTGGAGGGGGGCAATGAGCAGTTCTTC
TRBJ1-5	.	TRBV12-5	.	CASGPPQGGNQPQHF	TGTGCTAGTGGTCCTCCACAGGGAGGCAATCAGCCCCAGCATTTT
TRBJ2-5	.	TRBV5-4	.	CASSLGGPSETQYF	TGTGCCAGCAGCTTAGGAGGTCCTTCAGAGACCCAGTACTTC
TRBJ1-5	.	TRBV6-1	TRBD1	CASSAGTGGYLGQPQHF	TGTGCCAGCAGTGCCGGGACAGGGGGGTATCTAGGTCAGCCCCAGCATTTT
TRBJ2-5	.	TRBV5-8	.	CASSLVTYQETQYF	TGTGCCAGCAGCTTGGTAACGTACCAAGAGACCCAGTACTTC
TRBJ1-5	medium-sized	TRBV6-1	.	CASSEEGRSNQPQHF	TGTGCCAGCAGTGAAGAGGGCAGAAGCAATCAGCCCCAGCATTTT
TRBJ2-7	.	TRBV2	.	CASREGLLSSYEQYF	TGTGCCAGCAGGGAGGGGTTGCTAAGCTCCTACGAGCAGTACTTC
TRBJ1-5	.	TRBV6-5	.	CASSQFPGIQPQHF	TGTGCCAGCAGTCAATTTCCAGGGATTCAGCCCCAGCATTTT
TRBJ2-5	.	TRBV7-7	TRBD2	CASSLGASGYQETQYF	TGTGCTAGCAGCCTCGGGGCTAGCGGGTATCAAGAGACCCAGTACTTC
TRBJ1-2	.	TRBV27	TRBD1	CASSPQGAVGANYGYTF	TGTGCCAGCAGTCCACAGGGGGCAGTGGGTGCTAACTATGGCTACACCTTC
TRBJ2-7	.	TRBV4-3	TRBD1	CASSVDRGSLEQYF	TGCGCCAGCAGCGTTGACAGGGGTTCCCTCGAGCAGTACTTC
TRBJ2-1	few	TRBV5-5	.	CASRGTPSYNEQFF	TGTGCCAGCAGGGGAACCCCCTCCTACAATGAGCAGTTCTTC